This passage covers 31 T cell receptor beta chains from one sample sequenced in a study of cytomegalovirus exposure and HLA in healthy donors. Both 60 Vbeta primers and 13 Jbeta primers went into the PCR. Measured with immunoSEQ multiplex PCR; TCRdb has only the in-frame clones, and not every one. The profile covers around 150,000 clones, with 76% appearing a single time and 3.1% taken by the ten largest. Sequencing was carried out using PBMCs. The receptor set was obtained from a man aged 35 to 55 in good health and CMV-seronegative.

This rearrangement joins TRBV7-9 to TRBJ1-3, with D possibly being TRBD1 (5 bases). This CDR3 region has 16 residues. Germline V CDR1 and CDR2: SEHNR, FQNEAQ (reference sequence). Between the trimmed V and J ends, which lost 2 bases and 8 bases, there was a span of 19 bases. CDR3 sequence: CASSLWGGLVEYTIYF. CDR3 DNA: TGTGCCAGCAGCTTATGGGGGGGGTTGGTAGAATACACCATATATTTT.

This clone was picked up a small number of times. The chain is built from TRBV15 and TRBJ2-5, with D tentatively TRBD1 (5 bases). The CDR3 spans 14 residues. Germline CDR1 LNHNV, CDR2 YYDKDF (reference sequence). V shed 1 base and J shed 1 base, with 7 bases lying between them. CDR3 in DNA: TGTGCCACCAGCAGAGGCGACAGCCAAGAGACCCAGTACTTC. Translation gives CATSRGDSQETQYF. Full variable domain (outside the CDR3, taken from reference TRBV15 and TRBJ2-5): DAMVIQNPRYQVTQFGKPVTLSCSQTLNHNVMYWYQQKSSQAPKLLFHYYDKDFNNEADTPDNFQSRRPNTSFCFLDIRSPGLGDTAMYLCATSRGDSQETQYFGPGTRLLVL.

The rearrangement joins TRBV7-2 to TRBJ2-3; possible D gene TRBD2, 6 bases. Trimming took off 3 bases at V and 4 bases at J, with 14 bases between the two ends. Per germline, CDR1 SGHTA and CDR2 FQGNSA. This CDR3 is built from 15 residues. The CDR3 reads CASSLVAASPDTQYF. Written as DNA, the CDR3 is TGTGCCAGCAGCTTGGTAGCGGCCTCACCAGATACGCAGTATTTT.

The J gene is TRBJ2-2, the V gene TRBV30; the match to TRBD1 covers 7 bases. The CDR3 has 12 residues. V dropped 5 bases and J dropped 6; count of bases not matched to a gene: 3. Germline assignment: CDR1 GTSNPN and CDR2 SVGIG (reference sequence). The CDR3 loop reads CAWEQGSGELFF. Written as DNA, the CDR3 is TGTGCCTGGGAACAGGGGTCCGGGGAGCTGTTTTTT. Looking up the rest from reference TRBV30 and TRBJ2-2 gives the full variable domain: SQTIHQWPATLVQPVGSPLSLECTVEGTSNPNLYWYRQAAGRGLQLLFYSVGIGQISSEVPQNLSASRPQDRQFILSSKKLLLSDSGFYLCAWEQGSGELFFGEGSRLTVL.

The chain carries TRBV18 and TRBJ1-5; D is perhaps TRBD1 (5 bases). Germline-derived CDR1 and CDR2 are KGHSH and LQKENI. With 2 bases removed from V and 4 bases from J, the gap between germline ends came to 12 bases. The CDR3 contains 15 residues. The CDR3 nucleotides read TGTGCCAGCTCACCAACCACAGGTACGAATCAGCCCCAGCATTTT. It is translated as CASSPTTGTNQPQHF.

This chain's CDR3 is CASSPGQGFRMGYTF. The CDR3 DNA follows: TGTGCCAGCAGCCCGGGACAGGGGTTTCGGATGGGCTACACCTTC. The rearrangement joins TRBV11-1 to TRBJ1-2; 10 positions match TRBD1. V lost 5 bases and J lost 8; bases outside the gene matches: 11. CDR3 length equals 15 residues. Germline V CDR1 and CDR2: SGHAT, FQDESV (reference sequence). The entire variable domain, with the rest obtained from reference TRBV11-1 and TRBJ1-2, is as follows: EAEVAQSPRYKITEKSQAVAFWCDPISGHATLYWYRQILGQGPELLVQFQDESVVDDSQLPKDRFSAERLKGVDSTLKIQPAELGDSAMYLCASSPGQGFRMGYTFGSGTRLTVV.

J is TRBJ2-7 and V is TRBV2; 11 bases line up with TRBD1. Germline loops: CDR1 SNHLY, CDR2 FYNNEI. J was trimmed by 4 bases and V by 7 bases; bases with no gene match: 9. This CDR3 comprises 15 residues. For the CDR3, the DNA is TGTGCCAGCATTGCCCGGGACAGGGGGATATACGAGCAGTACTTC. Amino acids: CASIARDRGIYEQYF.

This clone was counted between two and nine times. The chain has TRBV19 and TRBJ2-1; TRBD2 matches at 8 bases. V was clipped by 8 bases and J by 2 bases; unmatched bases: 2. The CDR3 is made up of 13 amino acids. Germline V gives CDR1 LNHDA, CDR2 SQIVND (reference sequence). The CDR3 nucleotides read TGTGCCAGTGCGGGAGGTCCCTACAATGAGCAGTTCTTC. Translation gives CASAGGPYNEQFF.

This rearrangement joins TRBV30 to TRBJ1-1; D may be TRBD1 (5 bases). Trimming left V 2 bases short and J 0 bases short, with 7 bases between. The CDR3 sequence is 13 residues long. Per germline, CDR1 GTSNPN and CDR2 SVGIG (reference sequence). Here the CDR3 DNA reads TGTGCCTGGAGTCAGGGAATGAACACTGAAGCTTTCTTT. Protein product: CAWSQGMNTEAFF.

The chain has TRBV12-5 and TRBJ2-7; possibly TRBD2 for D (6 bases). V gave up 1 base and J gave up 10 bases, with 17 bases separating them. The CDR3 is made up of 14 amino acids. CDR1 LGHNT and CDR2 FRNRAP come from the germline V gene. As DNA, the CDR3 is TGTGCTAGTGGTTTGGGACCCCGGGGGACGGGCCAGTACTTC. This codes for CASGLGPRGTGQYF. The entire variable domain, with the rest obtained from reference TRBV12-5 and TRBJ2-7, is as follows: DARVTQTPRHKVTEMGQEVTMRCQPILGHNTVFWYRQTMMQGLELLAYFRNRAPLDDSGMPKDRFSAEMPDATLATLKIQPSEPRDSAVYFCASGLGPRGTGQYFGPGTRLTVT.

The chain combines TRBV5-1 with TRBJ2-5, with a possible D match to TRBD2 (5 bases). CDR1 is SGHRS, CDR2 YFSETQ, per germline. Trimming left V 4 bases short and J 5 bases short, with 18 bases between. There are 15 residues in the CDR3. The CDR3 region has the DNA TGCGCCAGCAGCGTACCCGAGAGGGTAGGGGAGACCCAGTACTTC. It is translated as CASSVPERVGETQYF.

Remarks on this clone: The sample holds other DNA sequences that translate to the same CDR3. V gene TRBV28 combines with J gene TRBJ2-1; D might be TRBD2 (6 bases). The CDR3 runs 15 residues. Trimming removed 3 bases from V and 1 base from J, with 10 bases in between. From germline, CDR1 is MDHEN and CDR2 SYDVKM. CDR3 sequence reads: CASSFRDSSYNEQFF. The DNA for the CDR3 is TGTGCCAGCAGTTTCCGGGACTCTTCCTACAATGAGCAGTTCTTC.

This chain links TRBV7-8 with TRBJ1-4, with TRBD1 matching over 9 bases. J gave up 3 bases and V 1 base, and 6 bases lay outside the gene matches. CDR1 is SGHVS, CDR2 FQNEAQ, per germline. The CDR3 has 17 residues. CDR3 nucleotides: TGTGCCAGCAGCTTAGAGGACAGGGGATTACCTAATGAAAAACTGTTTTTT. Its translation is CASSLEDRGLPNEKLFF.

The V and J genes are TRBV7-2 and TRBJ1-5; TRBD1 might be the D (5 bases). V was pared by 3 bases and J by 3 bases, with 6 bases between. This CDR3 spans 13 amino acids. The V gene's germline CDR1 is SGHTA and CDR2 FQGNSA. The CDR3 nucleotides read TGTGCCAGCAGCTTGACAGACAATCAGCCCCAGCATTTT. Amino acid sequence: CASSLTDNQPQHF.

The rearrangement joins TRBV27 to TRBJ1-4, with 7 bases fitting TRBD1. V shed 5 bases and J 11 bases; nucleotides not matched to a gene: 11. This CDR3 has 14 amino acids. From germline, CDR1 is MNHEY and CDR2 SMNVEV (reference sequence). CDR3 nucleotide sequence: TGTGCCAGCAGTCCAATGACAGGGTCAGGGAAACTGTTTTTT. Translating gives CASSPMTGSGKLFF.

The V gene is TRBV5-6, the J gene TRBJ2-5, with D perhaps matching TRBD2 (7 bases). Trimming took off 4 bases at V and 7 bases at J, with 20 bases between the two ends. The germline V gene encodes CDR1 SGHDT and CDR2 YYEEEE. The CDR3 totals 15 residues. CDR3 bases: TGTGCCAGCAGCCCGGGGGGCCCATCCGAAGGGACCCAGTACTTC. Protein product: CASSPGGPSEGTQYF.

This chain uses TRBV27 with TRBJ1-3; D possibly corresponds to TRBD1 (5 bases). The CDR3 has 14 residues. V was cut by 6 bases and J by 2 bases, with 11 bases left in between. From germline, CDR1 is MNHEY and CDR2 SMNVEV (reference sequence). The CDR3 DNA reads as TGTGCCAGCAGGCCTCAGGGTGCTGGAAACACCATATATTTT. It codes for CASRPQGAGNTIYF.

The rearrangement joins TRBV29-1 to TRBJ2-5; 8 nucleotides match TRBD2. V lost 5 bases, J lost 4 bases, and 15 bases stayed unmatched. This CDR3 has 16 residues. The germline V gene has CDR1 SQVTM and CDR2 ANQGSEA. The CDR3 sequence: CSVKGVGSGMRETQYF. CDR3 bases: TGCAGCGTTAAAGGGGTGGGTAGCGGGATGCGAGAGACCCAGTACTTC.

This clone was observed a single time. This sequence joins TRBV5-1 and TRBJ2-7, with 9 bases matching TRBD1. Unmatched junction bases numbered 9, after V lost 2 bases and J lost 3 bases. The length of the CDR3 is 16 residues. Germline values: CDR1 SGHRS, CDR2 YFSETQ. The CDR3 loop reads CASSFSRQGQGYEQYF. In DNA, the CDR3 is TGCGCCAGCAGCTTTAGTCGGCAGGGACAGGGCTACGAGCAGTACTTC. Using reference TRBV5-1 and TRBJ2-7 for the parts outside the CDR3, the full variable domain is KAGVTQTPRYLIKTRGQQVTLSCSPISGHRSVSWYQQTPGQGLQFLFEYFSETQRNKGNFPGRFSGRQFSNSRSEMNVSTLELGDSALYLCASSFSRQGQGYEQYFGPGTRLTVT.

The chain couples TRBV6-5 to TRBJ2-1, with 11 bases aligning to TRBD2. The CDR3 length is 14 residues. V shed 6 bases and J 12 bases; nucleotides not matched to a gene: 10. CDR1 and CDR2 (germline): MNHEY, SVGAGI. The CDR3 DNA sequence: TGTGCCAGCAGGATACTAGCGGGGGCAGCGGGGCAGTTCTTC. This sequence encodes CASRILAGAAGQFF.

The rearrangement links TRBV7-9 to TRBJ2-7; the D gene is possibly TRBD1 (6 bases). With 5 bases removed from V and 6 bases from J, the gap between germline ends came to 11 bases. Germline lookup yields CDR1 SEHNR and CDR2 FQNEAQ (reference sequence). The CDR3 spans 12 residues. The CDR3 loop is CASSGVGGEQYF. In DNA, the CDR3 is TGTGCCAGCAGCGGGGTAGGGGGCGAGCAGTACTTC.

The V call is TRBV4-3, the J call TRBJ1-2, with D possibly matching TRBD1 (5 bases). V was shortened by 1 base and J by 0 bases, with 15 bases between the two germline ends. Looked up from germline, CDR1 is LGHNA and CDR2 is YSLEER. There are 17 residues in the CDR3. This CDR3 is CASSQALGTPANYGYTF. The CDR3 bases are TGCGCCAGCAGCCAAGCTCTCGGGACTCCCGCTAACTATGGCTACACCTTC.

The V gene is TRBV7-3, the J gene TRBJ2-2; no clear D gene. The CDR3 sequence is 16 residues long. The V gene lost 5 bases and the J gene lost 1 base, with 14 bases spanning the gap. CDR1 is SGHTA and CDR2 is FQGTGA in the germline V gene. CDR3 coding DNA: TGTGCCAGCAGCGCCCGACAAATCGGGAACACCGGGGAGCTGTTTTTT. The encoded protein is CASSARQIGNTGELFF.

There are a few counts of this clone. This chain uses TRBV30 with TRBJ2-7; 9 nucleotides line up with TRBD1. CDR1 GTSNPN and CDR2 SVGIG come from the germline V gene (reference sequence). This CDR3 region has 13 residues. V lost 8 bases, J lost 6 bases, and 11 bases stayed unmatched. The CDR3 protein is CAQTNTDRGEQYF. In DNA form, the CDR3 reads TGTGCCCAGACCAATACGGACAGGGGCGAGCAGTACTTC.

V usage is TRBV11-2 and J usage is TRBJ1-2; possibly TRBD1 for D (5 bases). This CDR3 is built from 15 residues. Germline lookup yields CDR1 SGHAT and CDR2 FQNNGV. V lost 1 base, J lost 4 bases, and 13 bases lay in between. The CDR3 reads CASSLVQGGGYGYTF. CDR3 bases: TGTGCCAGCAGCTTAGTTCAGGGAGGCGGCTATGGCTACACCTTC.

The chain has TRBV6-1 and TRBJ1-6, with D possibly being TRBD1 (6 bases). Germline V gene sequence: CDR1 MNHNS, CDR2 SASEGT. The CDR3 totals 15 residues. Between the trimmed V and J ends, which lost 6 bases and 6 bases, there was a span of 15 bases. The CDR3, as DNA: TGTGCCAGCAGGCTAAACAGGGACGTTAATTCACCCCTCCACTTT. Translation gives CASRLNRDVNSPLHF.

Judged by abundance, this clone is medium-sized (0.01 to 0.1%). The chain joins TRBV5-1 to TRBJ1-1; the match to TRBD1 covers 7 bases. The CDR3 contains 16 residues. Unmatched junction bases numbered 7, after V lost 1 base and J lost 1 base. CDR1 and CDR2 from the germline V gene are SGHRS and YFSETQ. CDR3 DNA sequence: TGCGCCAGCAGCTTGACCCTGACAGGGTGGAACACTGAAGCTTTCTTT. It yields the protein CASSLTLTGWNTEAFF.

The DNA for the CDR3 is TGTGCCAGTAGCTCCAACAGGGACCCTGAAGCTTTCTTT. Its translation: CASSSNRDPEAFF. The gene calls are TRBV19 and TRBJ1-1; TRBD1 is a possible D gene (6 bases). This CDR3 region has 13 residues. Trimming took 6 bases from V and 6 from J, leaving 14 bases between them. Per the germline V gene, CDR1 is LNHDA and CDR2 is SQIVND (reference sequence). The full variable domain, in which reference TRBV19 and TRBJ1-1 provide the parts outside the CDR3, is DGGITQSPKYLFRKEGQNVTLSCEQNLNHDAMYWYRQDPGQGLRLIYYSQIVNDFQKGDIAEGYSVSREKKESFPLTVTSAQKNPTAFYLCASSSNRDPEAFFGQGTRLTVV.

The rearrangement joins TRBV7-6 to TRBJ2-1; TRBD2 is a possible D gene (6 bases). V lost 3 bases and J 4 bases, leaving 7 bases between the germline ends. This CDR3 region has 13 residues. Germline V CDR1 and CDR2: SGHVS, FNYEAQ. DNA of the CDR3: TGTGCCAGCAGCTTCCTAGCGTACAATGAGCAGTTCTTC. Translating it yields CASSFLAYNEQFF. Together with reference TRBV7-6 and TRBJ2-1, the CDR3 gives the full variable domain: GAGVSQSPRYKVTKRGQDVALRCDPISGHVSLYWYRQALGQGPEFLTYFNYEAQQDKSGLPNDRFSAERPEGSISTLTIQRTEQRDSAMYRCASSFLAYNEQFFGPGTRLTVL.

The V and J genes are TRBV19 and TRBJ1-5; D uncertain. The CDR3 is 15 residues long. Germline loops: CDR1 LNHDA, CDR2 SQIVND (reference sequence). Trimming took 3 bases from V and 3 from J, leaving 12 bases between them. DNA for the CDR3: TGTGCCAGTAGTATCCATTCCGGGTCCAATCAGCCCCAGCATTTT. Residues: CASSIHSGSNQPQHF.

The genes are TRBV30 and TRBJ1-1; D remains ambiguous. CDR3 length: 13 residues. The V gene's germline CDR1 is GTSNPN and CDR2 SVGIG (reference sequence). V lost 5 bases and J 0 bases, leaving 10 bases between the germline ends. The CDR3 spells CAWQTGMNTEAFF. The DNA for the CDR3 is TGTGCCTGGCAAACGGGGATGAACACTGAAGCTTTCTTT.